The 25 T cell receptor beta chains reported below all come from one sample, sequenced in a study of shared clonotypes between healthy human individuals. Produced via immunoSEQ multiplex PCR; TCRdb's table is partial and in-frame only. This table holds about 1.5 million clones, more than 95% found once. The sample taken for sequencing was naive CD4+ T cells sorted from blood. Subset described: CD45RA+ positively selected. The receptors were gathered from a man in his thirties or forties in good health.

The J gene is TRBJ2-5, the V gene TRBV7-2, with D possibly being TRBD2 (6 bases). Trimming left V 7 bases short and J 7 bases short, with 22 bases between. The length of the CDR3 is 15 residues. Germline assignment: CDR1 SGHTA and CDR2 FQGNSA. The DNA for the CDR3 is TGTGCCAGCACCGGGGCCCCGGAGGGAATGGGGACCCAGTACTTC. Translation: CASTGAPEGMGTQYF. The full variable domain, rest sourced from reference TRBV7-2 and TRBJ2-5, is GAGVSQSPSNKVTEKGKDVELRCDPISGHTALYWYRQSLGQGLEFLIYFQGNSAPDKSGLPSDRFSAERTGGSVSTLTIQRTQQEDSAVYLCASTGAPEGMGTQYFGPGTRLLVL.

Here the CDR3 DNA reads TGTGCCAGCAGCTTGTCACAGGGGATTGGGGCCCAGTACTTC. Translated, it gives CASSLSQGIGAQYF. The genes are TRBV7-2 and TRBJ2-5; TRBD1 agrees at 7 bases. Trimming at V came to 3 bases and at J to 9 bases, leaving 10 bases not matched to a gene. This CDR3 has 14 amino acids. The germline CDR1 and CDR2 sequences are SGHTA and FQGNSA. The variable domain in full, with the rest retrieved from reference TRBV7-2 and TRBJ2-5, is GAGVSQSPSNKVTEKGKDVELRCDPISGHTALYWYRQSLGQGLEFLIYFQGNSAPDKSGLPSDRFSAERTGGSVSTLTIQRTQQEDSAVYLCASSLSQGIGAQYFGPGTRLLVL.

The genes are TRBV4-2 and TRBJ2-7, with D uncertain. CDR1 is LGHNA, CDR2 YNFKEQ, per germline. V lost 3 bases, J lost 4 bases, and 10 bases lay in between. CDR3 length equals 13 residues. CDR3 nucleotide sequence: TGTGCCAGCAGCCAGGACCCCTTGTACGAGCAGTACTTC. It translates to CASSQDPLYEQYF.

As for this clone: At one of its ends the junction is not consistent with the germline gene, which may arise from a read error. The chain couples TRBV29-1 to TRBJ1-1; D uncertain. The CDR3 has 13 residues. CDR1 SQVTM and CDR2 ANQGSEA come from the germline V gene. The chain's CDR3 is CSVGPLQNSEAFF. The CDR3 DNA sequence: TGCAGCGTTGGTCCCCTCCAGAACTCTGAAGCTTTCTTT.

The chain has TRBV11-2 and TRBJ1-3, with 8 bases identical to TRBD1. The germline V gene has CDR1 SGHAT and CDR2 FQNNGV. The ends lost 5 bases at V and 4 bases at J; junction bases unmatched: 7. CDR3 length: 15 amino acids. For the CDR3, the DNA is TGTGCCAGCAGCGTAACCAGGGGGCTCGGAAACACCATATATTTT. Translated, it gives CASSVTRGLGNTIYF. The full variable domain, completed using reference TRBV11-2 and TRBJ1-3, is EAGVAQSPRYKIIEKRQSVAFWCNPISGHATLYWYQQILGQGPKLLIQFQNNGVVDDSQLPKDRFSAERLKGVDSTLKIQPAKLEDSAVYLCASSVTRGLGNTIYFGEGSWLTVV.

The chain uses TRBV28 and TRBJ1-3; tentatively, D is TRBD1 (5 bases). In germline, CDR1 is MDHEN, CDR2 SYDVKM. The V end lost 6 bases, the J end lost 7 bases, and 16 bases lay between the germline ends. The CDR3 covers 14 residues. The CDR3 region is CASSAGTNVNTIYF. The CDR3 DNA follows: TGTGCCAGCAGCGCCGGGACTAACGTGAACACCATATATTTT.

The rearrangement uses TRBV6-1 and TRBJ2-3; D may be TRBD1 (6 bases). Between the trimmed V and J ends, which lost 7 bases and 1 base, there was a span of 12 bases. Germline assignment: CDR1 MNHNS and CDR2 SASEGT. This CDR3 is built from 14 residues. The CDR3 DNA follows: TGTGCCAGCATTACCCGACAGGGCACAGATACGCAGTATTTT. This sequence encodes CASITRQGTDTQYF.

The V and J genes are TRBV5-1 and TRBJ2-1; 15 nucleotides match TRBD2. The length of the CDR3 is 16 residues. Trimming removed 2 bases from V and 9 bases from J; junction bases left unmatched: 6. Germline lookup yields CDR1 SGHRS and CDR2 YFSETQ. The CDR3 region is CASSFRTSGRGGEQFF. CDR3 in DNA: TGCGCCAGCAGCTTCCGGACTAGCGGGAGGGGAGGTGAGCAGTTCTTC.

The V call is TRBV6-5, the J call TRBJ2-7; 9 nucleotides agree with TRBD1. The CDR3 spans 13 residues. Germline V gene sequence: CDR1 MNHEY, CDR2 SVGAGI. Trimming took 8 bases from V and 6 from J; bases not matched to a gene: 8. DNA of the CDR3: TGTGCCAGCTCGGGACAGGGCCGCGGCGAGCAGTACTTC. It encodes CASSGQGRGEQYF.

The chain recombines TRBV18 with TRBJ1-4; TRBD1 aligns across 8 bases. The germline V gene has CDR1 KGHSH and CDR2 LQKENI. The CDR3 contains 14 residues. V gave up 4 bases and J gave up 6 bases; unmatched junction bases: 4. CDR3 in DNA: TGTGCCAGCTCACTAGCAGGGGGCGATGAAAAACTGTTTTTT. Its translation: CASSLAGGDEKLFF.

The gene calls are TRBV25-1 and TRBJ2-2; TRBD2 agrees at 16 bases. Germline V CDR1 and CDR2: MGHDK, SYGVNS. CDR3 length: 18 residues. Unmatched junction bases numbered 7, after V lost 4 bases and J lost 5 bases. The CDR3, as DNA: TGTGCCAGCAGTGGGGGGACTAGCGGGAGGGTGAGGACCGGGGAGCTGTTTTTT. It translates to CASSGGTSGRVRTGELFF.

DNA of the CDR3: TGTGCCAGCAGCACATGGGACAGGGGGCTTAATGGCTACACCTTC. Protein: CASSTWDRGLNGYTF. The V and J genes are TRBV5-4 and TRBJ1-2, with TRBD1 identical over 12 bases. This CDR3 has 15 residues. CDR1 is SGHNT and CDR2 is YYREEE in the germline V gene (reference sequence). V shed 4 bases, J shed 6 bases, and the junction held 7 bases outside the gene matches.

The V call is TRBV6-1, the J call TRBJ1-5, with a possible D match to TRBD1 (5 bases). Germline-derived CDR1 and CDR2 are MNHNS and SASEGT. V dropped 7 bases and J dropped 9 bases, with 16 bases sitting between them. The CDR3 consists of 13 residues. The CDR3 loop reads CASKAEGVRPQHF. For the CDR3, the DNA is TGTGCCAGCAAGGCGGAAGGGGTACGGCCCCAGCATTTT.

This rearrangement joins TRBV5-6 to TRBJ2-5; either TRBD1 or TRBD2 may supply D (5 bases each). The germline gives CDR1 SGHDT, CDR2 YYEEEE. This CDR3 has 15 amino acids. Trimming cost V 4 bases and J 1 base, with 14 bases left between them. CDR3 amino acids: CASSDEGTTQETQYF. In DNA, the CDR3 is TGTGCCAGCAGCGACGAGGGGACCACCCAAGAGACCCAGTACTTC.

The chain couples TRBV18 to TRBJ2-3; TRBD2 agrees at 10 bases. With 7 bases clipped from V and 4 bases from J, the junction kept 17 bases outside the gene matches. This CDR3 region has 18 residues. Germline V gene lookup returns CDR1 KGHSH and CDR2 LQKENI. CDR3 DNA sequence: TGTGCCAGCTTCCACCGGGTATCTAGCGGGAGTGGTTCAGATACGCAGTATTTT. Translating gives CASFHRVSSGSGSDTQYF.

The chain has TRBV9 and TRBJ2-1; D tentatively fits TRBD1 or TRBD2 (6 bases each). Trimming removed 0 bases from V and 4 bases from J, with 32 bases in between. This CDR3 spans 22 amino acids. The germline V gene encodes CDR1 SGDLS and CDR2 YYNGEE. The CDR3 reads CASSVELARRQAHVSQYNEQFF. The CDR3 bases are TGTGCCAGCAGCGTAGAGCTAGCGAGAAGACAGGCACACGTCTCACAATACAATGAGCAGTTCTTC.

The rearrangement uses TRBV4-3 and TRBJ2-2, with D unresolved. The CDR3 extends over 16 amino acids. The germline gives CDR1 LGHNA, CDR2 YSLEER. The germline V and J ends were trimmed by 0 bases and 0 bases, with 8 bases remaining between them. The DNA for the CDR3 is TGCGCCAGCAGCCAAGATGGCGCCCCGAACACCGGGGAGCTGTTTTTT. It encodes CASSQDGAPNTGELFF.

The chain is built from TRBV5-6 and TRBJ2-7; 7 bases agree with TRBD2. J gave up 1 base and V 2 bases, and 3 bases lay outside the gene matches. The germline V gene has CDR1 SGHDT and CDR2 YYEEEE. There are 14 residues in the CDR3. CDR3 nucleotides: TGTGCCAGCAGCTTCGGGACTACATCCTACGAGCAGTACTTC. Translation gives CASSFGTTSYEQYF.

The CDR3 reads CASSPGLVQRGHQPQHF. As DNA, the CDR3 is TGTGCCAGCAGTCCCGGCCTGGTCCAGAGGGGCCATCAGCCCCAGCATTTT. The chain recombines TRBV28 with TRBJ1-5; D is possibly TRBD1 (5 bases). The V and J ends lost 5 bases and 5 bases respectively, with 22 bases between them. CDR3 length equals 17 residues. Germline V gives CDR1 MDHEN, CDR2 SYDVKM.

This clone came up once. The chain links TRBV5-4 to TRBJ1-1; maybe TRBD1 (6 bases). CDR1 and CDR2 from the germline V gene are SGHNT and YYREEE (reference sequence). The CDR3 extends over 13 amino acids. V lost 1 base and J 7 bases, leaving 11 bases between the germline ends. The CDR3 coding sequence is TGTGCCAGCAGCTTGTGGCAGGGGAATGAAGCTTTCTTT. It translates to CASSLWQGNEAFF.

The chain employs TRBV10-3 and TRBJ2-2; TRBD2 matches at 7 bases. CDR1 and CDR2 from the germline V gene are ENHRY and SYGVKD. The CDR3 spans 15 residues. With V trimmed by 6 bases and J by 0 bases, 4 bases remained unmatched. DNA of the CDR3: TGTGCCATCAGAGCTAGCGGAACGAACACCGGGGAGCTGTTTTTT. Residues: CAIRASGTNTGELFF.

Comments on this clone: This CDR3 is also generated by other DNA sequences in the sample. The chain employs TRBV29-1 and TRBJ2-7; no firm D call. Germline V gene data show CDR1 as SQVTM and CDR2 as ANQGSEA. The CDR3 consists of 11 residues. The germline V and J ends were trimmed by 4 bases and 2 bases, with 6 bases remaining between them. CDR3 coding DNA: TGCAGCGTTGGAGGCCCCTACGAGCAGTACTTC. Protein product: CSVGGPYEQYF.

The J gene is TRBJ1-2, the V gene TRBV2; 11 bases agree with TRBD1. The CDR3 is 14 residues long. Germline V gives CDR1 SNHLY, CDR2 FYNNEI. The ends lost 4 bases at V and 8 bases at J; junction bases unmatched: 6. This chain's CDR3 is CASSVDRGLEGYTF. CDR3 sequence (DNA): TGTGCCAGCAGTGTGGACAGGGGGCTTGAAGGCTACACCTTC.

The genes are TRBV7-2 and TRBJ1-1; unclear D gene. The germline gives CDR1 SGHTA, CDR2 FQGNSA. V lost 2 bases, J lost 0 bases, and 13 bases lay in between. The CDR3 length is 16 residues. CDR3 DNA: TGTGCCAGCAGCTTAATCTTGGCTTCCATGAACACTGAAGCTTTCTTT. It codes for CASSLILASMNTEAFF.

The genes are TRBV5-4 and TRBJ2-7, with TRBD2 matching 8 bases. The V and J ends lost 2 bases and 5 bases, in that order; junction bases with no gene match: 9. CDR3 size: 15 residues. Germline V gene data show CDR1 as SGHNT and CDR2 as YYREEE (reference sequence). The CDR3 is CASSLPGGPSDEQYF. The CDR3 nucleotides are TGTGCCAGCAGCTTACCGGGAGGGCCGTCTGACGAGCAGTACTTC.